This T cell receptor beta chain came from a study of cytomegalovirus exposure and HLA in healthy donors (dated 2017 in TCRdb). General notes on the study: According to an earlier analysis of 587 of the donors, about 179 million T cells yielded 120 million or so unique TCR beta sequences and approximately 300 Gb of sequence data. An early release that covered about 600 HLA-typed donors contained around 300 gigabases of sequencing data and 65 million to 100 million unique TCR sequences. Among the roughly 370 genotyped donors, 75% to 90% belonged to the genetic ancestry cluster associated with self-reported Caucasian donors. The study aimed to test whether cataloging public T cell receptors could reveal signatures of past pathogen exposure. The study profiled the T cell repertoires of hundreds of subjects by immunosequencing and related them to cytomegalovirus serostatus. Along with the roughly 700-subject first cohort, a separate validation cohort of 120 different subjects was used. High-throughput TCR immunosequencing, statistical association of individual TCRs with disease status, and machine learning were combined to predict cytomegalovirus infection status. To study patterns of TCR occurrence, a later analysis re-analyzed previously published TCR beta repertoires from around 700 donors and added high-resolution HLA genotyping. Rather than drawing on any new phenotypic data, the later analysis identified candidate immune exposures from TCR beta sequences and the way those sequences occurred across donors. An earlier analysis of 500 to 750 of the donors applied high-throughput TCR beta sequencing to assess whether each TCR beta V gene segment acted as functional or pseudogenic. Donor age, sex, ethnicity and CMV serostatus were compiled together with the repertoire data. In a later genetic analysis, genome-wide SNP genotypes for about 55% of the roughly 700 donors were used, and that subset was treated as a discovery cohort. All discovery cohort repertoires had been generated on a single sequencing platform. Both class I and class II loci were covered by HLA typing, at four-digit resolution. The number of donors typed differed by locus, with about 629-630 for A, B, C, DRB1 and DQB1, more than 500 for DQA1, nearly 610 for DPA1, and roughly 450 for DPB1. Roughly 5 DR-DQ haplotypes were handled as single units for association and clustering because linkage in the cohort was strong. Among under 450 genotyped donors of the cohort, an average of 235,054 unique TCR beta nucleotide sequences were sequenced per donor, approximately 20% of them non-productive.

Relative to germline, V is missing 5 bases and J is missing 8 bases, with 10 bases of the junction outside any gene match. The CDR3 goes from the cysteine to the phenylalanine over 14 residues. Of all the DNA, just the CDR3 is kept, 42 bases in frame from base 1. Based on the germline V gene (reference sequence), the CDR1 and CDR2 sequences are LNHDA and SQIVND. Libraries were built with the immunoSEQ multiplex PCR assay. A mixture of 60 forward primers for TCR Vbeta segments and 13 reverse primers for TCR Jbeta segments was used in the multiplex PCR. Amplification of the CDR3 region of rearranged TCR beta genes was performed with a multiplex PCR assay on genomic DNA. On the Illumina HiSeq System, the amplified TCR beta libraries were sequenced as 87-base-pair reads. From the authors' description of their analysis: A later analysis counted about 82 million unique TCR beta chains across the 690 or so repertoires, and some 12 million of these chains were shared by at least two donors. A nearest-neighbor algorithm error-corrected the raw reads and collapsed the reads into unique sequences, merging closely related sequences to remove PCR and sequencing errors. CDR3 sequences were aligned to IMGT reference sequences to assign V, D and J gene segments. For a sequence to be retained, a match of at least six nucleotides to both a V gene segment and a J gene segment was required. Rearrangements were called productive when the CDR3 lacked stop codons and stayed in frame with V and J; all others were non-productive. Following IMGT convention, CDR3 was defined as the stretch from the second conserved V-encoded cysteine to the conserved J-encoded phenylalanine. The earlier analysis of a few hundred of the donors excluded any sequence lacking an unambiguous match to a single V gene segment. In an earlier analysis of some 590 of the donors, a V segment was called functional when productive rearrangements were above 56.7%, and segregating when the standard deviation between donors exceeded 5%. A statistical classification framework was built for diagnosing cytomegalovirus status from the catalog of TCR beta chain sequences. V and J gene assignment, in a later analysis, came from comparing TCR nucleotide sequences with IMGT/GENE-DB human TR gene sequences. A later analysis assigned CDR3 sequences and most-parsimonious VDJ recombination scenarios with the TCRdist pipeline. In a later analysis, each TCR beta chain was defined by its CDR3 amino acid sequence together with its V-gene family, and reads lacking a unique V-gene family were excluded. In a later analysis, some 600 highly shared, low-generation-probability nucleotide sequences were removed to address suspected cross-contamination and a sequencing artifact. A later analysis calculated a clonal expansion index for each public chain from normalized within-repertoire ranks of inferred template counts. A later analysis computed generation probabilities with a VDJ recombination model fitted to out-of-frame rearrangements, and checked the results against IGoR. A later analysis scored TCR-TCR, TCR-HLA and TCR-CMV co-occurrence with hypergeometric tests, applying a repertoire-size bias correction to TCR pairs. In a later analysis, false discovery rates were estimated by permuting HLA or CMV assignments 20 times. In a later analysis, co-occurring TCRs were grouped using DBSCAN, and TCRdist sequence similarity was added for clustering within HLA-allele-positive subsets. Repertoires with fewer than 30,000 or more than 120,000 public chains were left out of co-occurrence clustering, as were a handful of repertoires with anomalous nucleotide sharing. TCRdb re-hosts the immuneACCESS table, in-frame sequences only. Its copies lack some clones; in the studies checked, an unresolved V gene accounts for under half of them, and the cause for the rest is not known. V and J calls plus clone size are reproduced from that table; the DNA served to infer D and trimming. Within this sample are about 94,000 clones, with about 62% of them counted one time only. The ten largest make up roughly 3.9% of the sample.

Study-wide conclusions, independent of this receptor: In this cohort, only TCR beta chains were sequenced, and detectable features were limited by the absence of alpha or paired-chain data. Strong co-occurrence of HLA alleles, especially DR and DQ, made assigning TCR associations to individual alleles difficult. Some IMGT-functional V segments, including TRBV6-2 and TRBV6-3, could not be distinguished by the 87-base-pair reads and were therefore excluded. The authors suggested that the approach could potentially be generalized to other disease states and immunological phenotypes. Cytomegalovirus status was reported to be diagnosed by the classifier with high specificity and sensitivity in both the original and validation cohorts. The sequencing pipeline was judged likely to have produced a cluster of highly shared sequence variants as a technical artifact. In a later analysis, the rate of TCR association differed among HLA loci, with DRB1 alleles having the most associated TCRs and HLA-C alleles having the fewest. Correlated functional status among segregating V segments might reflect linkage disequilibrium, but an unknown experimental factor could not be ruled out. Most TCR sequences were seen in very few donors, while some public TCRs were found in many individuals. CMV serostatus was the only immune exposure information available for the cohort. Because HLA typing was missing for some donors at each locus, association tests included only the typed subset. In a later genetic analysis, fewer N-insertions in productive TCRs were reported among donors in an Asian-associated ancestry cluster than the approximately 710-donor mean. According to a later analysis, most CMV-associated TCR beta chains appeared to be HLA-restricted, and the HLA associations seemed to be driven largely by CMV exposure. A further reported finding was that TCR beta sequences accurately predicted the HLA-A and HLA-B alleles for most subjects in the first cohort. A later genetic analysis associated a missense DCLRE1C variant with V-gene and J-gene trimming of TCR beta chains, and an independent cohort replicated the association. In an earlier analysis of around 600 of the donors, most TCR beta V segments were observed in productive rearrangements about 90% or about 30% of the time, broadly matching IMGT annotations. The study gave a list of about 150 TCR beta chains associated with cytomegalovirus. A few of the identified cytomegalovirus-associated TCR beta chains were confirmed in vitro to be specific for cytomegalovirus antigens. A later analysis reported that several top co-occurrence clusters appeared linked to parvovirus B19, influenza, CMV and Epstein-Barr virus. Compared with equally common non-associated chains, HLA-associated TCR beta chains in a later analysis were more clonally expanded and had lower generation probabilities. The earlier analysis of some 540 of the donors excluded some 16 rarely observed V segments, including chromosome 9 orphons, because counts were too low. Roughly uniform sequencing depth across donors was assumed in presence/absence analyses, although this assumption may not hold. A later analysis associated about 17,000 TCR beta sequences with specific HLA alleles at a false discovery rate of 0.05.

As concerns this clone: The clone's antigen remains unknown. Base qualities are not at hand, and no much larger clone is one base apart.

The cohort consisted of some 730 healthy bone marrow donors. At the time of sampling, every cohort member was nominally healthy, though immune exposures that went unrecorded were likely present. The donor tested CMV seronegative and was one of the 352 seronegative cohort members. A peripheral blood sample was collected from each donor, and TCR beta sequencing was performed on peripheral blood mononuclear cells. The Qiagen DNeasy Blood Extraction Kit was used to extract genomic DNA from the blood cell samples. The TCR comes from a man aged 30-40 years in good health and CMV-seronegative. This chain is built from TRBV19 and TRBJ2-3, with 7 central nucleotides matching TRBD2. The sequenced material came from PBMCs. Here is the DNA: TGTGCCAGTAGTTGGGGGACTAATCAAGGTACGCAGTATTTT. Its protein is CASSWGTNQGTQYF.